The next 11 T cell receptor beta chains were all read from a single sample in a study of blood T cell repertoires in COVID-19 (dated by TCRdb to 2018 to 2021). Library construction relied on the immunoSEQ multiplex PCR assay. Drawn from immuneACCESS, this table holds only the in-frame rearrangements with V and J called that TCRdb kept. Clones are partly lost; checked studies trace under half to an unresolved V gene and leave the rest unexplained. In all, the sample holds about 150,000 clones, and around 84% of those were seen once. About 7.2% of the sample rests with the top ten. Sequencing used PBMCs or T cells enriched from blood (not recorded which). Receptors were obtained from a man aged 50 to 59 who had recovered from COVID-19.

This chain connects TRBV12-3 or TRBV12-4 to TRBJ1-2; 8 bases match TRBD1. CDR3 length: 13 residues. After removal of 2 bases from V and 8 bases from J, the junction contained 4 bases not matched to a gene. The CDR3 DNA sequence: TGTGCCAGCAGTTTAAAGGCAGGGGGCGGCTACACCTTC. This translates into CASSLKAGGGYTF.

The chain recombines TRBV6-5 with TRBJ1-2; 7 nucleotides align to TRBD1. Trimming cost V 5 bases and J 10 bases; bases outside gene matches: 16. CDR1 and CDR2 (germline): MNHEY, SVGAGI. This CDR3 spans 15 amino acids. CDR3 nucleotides: TGTGCCAGCAGTCGACTCGGGACAGCCTTAGTCGTCTACACCTTC. Translated, it gives CASSRLGTALVVYTF.

For the CDR3, the DNA is TGTGCCAGCAGCTTAGGGACTAGCGGCGAGCAGTACTTC. Its translation is CASSLGTSGEQYF. V usage is TRBV7-8 and J usage is TRBJ2-7, with TRBD2 matching 10 bases. The CDR3 covers 13 residues. Germline lookup yields CDR1 SGHVS and CDR2 FQNEAQ. Trimming removed 1 base from V and 6 bases from J; junction bases left unmatched: 0.

J is TRBJ1-4 and V is TRBV7-2; D gene uncertain. Trimming removed 0 bases at V and 4 bases at J, with 18 bases between. The germline V gene has CDR1 SGHTA and CDR2 FQGNSA. The CDR3 consists of 18 residues. The CDR3 spells CASSLANKPGGYNEKLFF. In nucleotides, the CDR3 is TGTGCCAGCAGCTTAGCGAATAAACCGGGAGGTTATAATGAAAAACTGTTTTTT.

The V gene is TRBV6-5, the J gene TRBJ2-7; D unclear. This CDR3 has 13 residues. Trimming took off 7 bases at V and 4 bases at J, with 14 bases between the two ends. Germline CDR1 reads MNHEY; CDR2 reads SVGAGI. The CDR3 DNA follows: TGTGCCAGCAAGCCGGGTAACCCATACGAGCAGTACTTC. This translates into CASKPGNPYEQYF.

The chain has TRBV2 and TRBJ1-6; the match to TRBD1 covers 8 bases. Trimming removed 6 bases from V and 6 bases from J; junction bases left unmatched: 4. Germline CDR1 reads SNHLY; CDR2 reads FYNNEI. The CDR3 totals 14 residues. CDR3 in amino acids: CASRDRVRNSPLHF. DNA for the CDR3: TGTGCCAGCAGGGACAGGGTTCGTAATTCACCCCTCCACTTT.

The CDR3 DNA sequence: TGCGCCAGCAGCCAAGCAGGGACAGGTTACCACGAGCAGTACTTC. Its translation: CASSQAGTGYHEQYF. The chain carries TRBV4-3 and TRBJ2-7, with 8 positions matching TRBD1. The V gene end was trimmed by 1 base and the J gene end by 5 bases; junction bases not matched to a gene: 7. Germline loops: CDR1 LGHNA, CDR2 YSLEER. The CDR3 consists of 15 residues.

This chain links TRBV5-1 with TRBJ2-1, with TRBD1 matching over 8 bases. This CDR3 spans 14 amino acids. Germline V lookup: CDR1 SGHRS, CDR2 YFSETQ. With 4 bases clipped from V and 2 bases from J, the junction kept 2 bases outside the gene matches. The CDR3 region is CASSIQGAYNEQFF. CDR3 nucleotide sequence: TGCGCCAGCAGCATACAGGGGGCCTACAATGAGCAGTTCTTC.

There are a few counts of this clone. V is TRBV7-9 and J is TRBJ2-7; 11 bases agree with TRBD1. With 5 bases clipped from V and 2 bases from J, the junction kept 5 bases outside the gene matches. Germline V CDR1 and CDR2: SEHNR, FQNEAQ (reference sequence). The CDR3 runs 15 residues. The CDR3: CASSPPGQGAYEQYF. In DNA form, the CDR3 reads TGTGCCAGCAGCCCACCGGGACAGGGGGCCTACGAGCAGTACTTC.

The chain carries TRBV27 and TRBJ1-2; D gene ambiguous. V dropped 7 bases and J dropped 2 bases, with 11 bases sitting between them. Per the germline V gene, CDR1 is MNHEY and CDR2 is SMNVEV (reference sequence). The CDR3 runs 13 residues. CDR3 residues: CASKFGGNYGYTF. The CDR3 DNA reads TGTGCCAGCAAGTTTGGAGGGAACTATGGCTACACCTTC.

This rearrangement joins TRBV3-1 (or the pseudogene TRBV3-2) to TRBJ2-7; the D gene is possibly TRBD1 (6 bases). V lost 6 bases and J 6 bases, leaving 15 bases between the germline ends. This CDR3 comprises 13 residues. CDR1 and CDR2 (germline): LGHDT, YNNKEL (reference sequence). CDR3 DNA: TGTGCCAGCAGTGAATTACAGGGTTTCGAGCAGTACTTC. Protein: CASSELQGFEQYF.